The 24 T cell receptor beta chains below all came from one sample that was sequenced in a study of cytomegalovirus exposure and HLA in healthy donors. With 60 Vbeta and 13 Jbeta primers, the PCR was carried out. Only in-frame clones appear in the TCRdb table, and some are missing; sequencing was by immunoSEQ multiplex PCR. The data hold around 170,000 clones, with over 70% observed a single time. Sequences were obtained from PBMCs. Receptors were obtained from a man younger than 30 in good health and CMV-seronegative.

This clone was found once. The chain couples TRBV2 to TRBJ2-2, with 7 positions matching TRBD1. The J segment lost 0 bases and the V segment lost 6 bases, leaving 4 bases of the junction unmatched. Germline V CDR1 and CDR2: SNHLY, FYNNEI. The CDR3 is made up of 15 amino acids. CDR3 nucleotide sequence: TGTGCCAGCAGGAGACAGGGTACGAACACCGGGGAGCTGTTTTTT. It yields the protein CASRRQGTNTGELFF.

This chain uses TRBV30 with TRBJ1-4, with D hard to call. Deletions cut 0 bases from V and 4 bases from J, with 6 bases between. This CDR3 has 13 residues. CDR1 is GTSNPN, CDR2 SVGIG, per germline (reference sequence). CDR3 nucleotides: TGTGCCTGGAGTGTACCGGGTAATGAAAAACTGTTTTTT. Translating it yields CAWSVPGNEKLFF.

V gene TRBV5-4 combines with J gene TRBJ2-5; 9 bases are shared with TRBD2. Germline V gene data show CDR1 as SGHNT and CDR2 as YYREEE (reference sequence). This CDR3 region has 13 residues. V shed 4 bases, J shed 4 bases, and the junction held 2 bases outside the gene matches. CDR3 DNA: TGTGCCAGCAGCCCGACTAGCGGAGAGACCCAGTACTTC. Protein sequence: CASSPTSGETQYF.

The rearrangement links TRBV5-1 to TRBJ2-4; tentatively, D is TRBD1 (6 bases). In germline, CDR1 is SGHRS, CDR2 YFSETQ. V lost 2 bases and J 0 bases, leaving 12 bases between the germline ends. The CDR3 is made up of 16 amino acids. Written as DNA, the CDR3 is TGCGCCAGCAGCTTAGGGACACTGCTAGCCAAAAACATTCAGTACTTC. Protein: CASSLGTLLAKNIQYF.

The rearrangement links TRBV10-3 to TRBJ2-6; D ambiguous. The CDR3 totals 14 residues. Between the trimmed V and J ends, which lost 8 bases and 2 bases, there was a span of 10 bases. Germline CDR1 reads ENHRY; CDR2 reads SYGVKD. DNA of the CDR3: TGTGCCATCGGTTCCGCGACTGGGGCCAACGTCCTGACTTTC. It yields the protein CAIGSATGANVLTF.

The chain uses TRBV9 and TRBJ2-5, with a possible D match to TRBD2 (5 bases). Trimming took off 3 bases at V and 5 bases at J, with 14 bases between the two ends. This CDR3 is built from 14 residues. CDR1 and CDR2 from the germline V gene are SGDLS and YYNGEE. The DNA of the CDR3 is TGTGCCAGCAGCGACCGGACTGACCGGGAGACCCAGTACTTC. Encoded protein: CASSDRTDRETQYF. Supplemented by reference TRBV9 and TRBJ2-5, the full variable domain reads DSGVTQTPKHLITATGQRVTLRCSPRSGDLSVYWYQQSLDQGLQFLIQYYNGEERAKGNILERFSAQQFPDLHSELNLSSLELGDSALYFCASSDRTDRETQYFGPGTRLLVL.

This chain joins TRBV30 and TRBJ2-3; maybe TRBD2 (6 bases). CDR3 size: 15 residues. The germline gives CDR1 GTSNPN, CDR2 SVGIG (reference sequence). Here the CDR3 DNA reads TGTGCTCACGATAGGTGGAGCGGGCAAGTAGATACGCAGTATTTT. It translates to CAHDRWSGQVDTQYF. The full variable domain, in which reference TRBV30 and TRBJ2-3 provide the parts outside the CDR3, is SQTIHQWPATLVQPVGSPLSLECTVEGTSNPNLYWYRQAAGRGLQLLFYSVGIGQISSEVPQNLSASRPQDRQFILSSKKLLLSDSGFYLCAHDRWSGQVDTQYFGPGTRLTVL.

The chain is built from TRBV2 and TRBJ2-2, with 8 nucleotides matching TRBD2. This CDR3 is built from 15 residues. Germline lookup yields CDR1 SNHLY and CDR2 FYNNEI. V gave up 6 bases and J gave up 3 bases; unmatched junction bases: 6. Written as DNA, the CDR3 is TGTGCCAGCAGGACCCCCGGGGGGGACACCGGGGAGCTGTTTTTT. This codes for CASRTPGGDTGELFF.

For this clone: Mismatch with germline at one junction end may stem from a read error. The V gene is TRBV4-3, the J gene TRBJ1-2; no firm D call. The CDR3 totals 14 residues. Germline-derived CDR1 and CDR2 are LGHNA and YSLEER. This CDR3 is CASSLGQANYGYPF. The CDR3 region has the DNA TGCGCCAGCAGCCTAGGTCAAGCTAACTATGGCTACCCCTTC.

This chain connects TRBV7-9 to TRBJ2-4; 9 bases are a match to TRBD2. Germline loops: CDR1 SEHNR, CDR2 FQNEAQ (reference sequence). The CDR3 is 15 amino acids. V trimming: 2 bases; J trimming: 4 bases; junction bases outside the gene matches: 3. The CDR3 is CASSLTSGPKNIQYF. CDR3 nucleotides: TGTGCCAGCAGCTTAACTAGCGGGCCAAAAAACATTCAGTACTTC.

This clone was counted once. The chain has TRBV4-3 and TRBJ2-7; D is ambiguous. Germline CDR1 and CDR2: LGHNA and YSLEER. CDR3 length: 14 residues. With 0 bases removed from V and 1 base from J, the gap between germline ends came to 7 bases. Here the CDR3 reads CASSQDFTSYEQYF. The DNA of the CDR3 is TGCGCCAGCAGCCAAGATTTCACTTCCTACGAGCAGTACTTC.

V and J are TRBV11-3 and TRBJ2-1; 8 nucleotides match TRBD1. The trim removed 0 bases at V and 14 bases at J, leaving 3 bases unmatched. The CDR3 length is 12 residues. Germline V gives CDR1 SGHNT, CDR2 YENEEA. The DNA for the CDR3 is TGTGCCAGCAGCTTAGAGGACAGGGTAGAGTTCTTC. This codes for CASSLEDRVEFF.

This clone appeared once. The chain couples TRBV6-4 to TRBJ1-1, with a weak D call TRBD1 (5 bases). Germline loops: CDR1 MRHNA, CDR2 SNTAGT. There are 12 residues in the CDR3. With 0 bases removed from V and 10 bases from J, the gap between germline ends came to 9 bases. The chain's CDR3 is CASSDSKGVAFF. DNA for the CDR3: TGTGCCAGCAGTGACTCGAAAGGGGTAGCTTTCTTT.

The CDR3 sequence is CASSFNYKETQYF. Here the CDR3 DNA reads TGTGCCAGCAGCTTTAACTATAAAGAGACCCAGTACTTC. V usage is TRBV11-3 and J usage is TRBJ2-5, with D uncertain. This CDR3 is 13 amino acids long. With 3 bases removed from V and 3 bases from J, the gap between germline ends came to 8 bases. Germline V gives CDR1 SGHNT, CDR2 YENEEA.

This clone was seen only once. The CDR3 DNA sequence: TGCGCCAGCAGCCAAGATTGGGCGCCGGGACTAGAGGGGTCCTACGAGCAGTACTTC. The encoded protein is CASSQDWAPGLEGSYEQYF. V usage is TRBV4-1 and J usage is TRBJ2-7; 8 bases are a match to TRBD2. V dropped 0 bases and J dropped 1; count of bases not matched to a gene: 14. CDR1 and CDR2 (germline): MGHRA, YSYEKL. This CDR3 has 19 residues.

The rearrangement links TRBV7-9 to TRBJ2-1; 7 positions match TRBD2. Germline CDR1 and CDR2: SEHNR and FQNEAQ (reference sequence). V gave up 5 bases and J gave up 5 bases; unmatched junction bases: 9. The CDR3 spans 15 residues. CDR3 sequence reads: CASSRTGGANNEQFF. CDR3 DNA: TGTGCCAGCAGCCGAACGGGGGGAGCGAACAATGAGCAGTTCTTC.

This chain uses TRBV27 with TRBJ2-1; 10 bases map to TRBD2. Per germline, CDR1 MNHEY and CDR2 SMNVEV (reference sequence). V lost 0 bases, J lost 10 bases, and 6 bases stayed unmatched. This CDR3 has 15 amino acids. CDR3 coding DNA: TGTGCCAGCAGTTTATCGTTCCTAGCGGGAGTGGAGCAGTTCTTC. Translating gives CASSLSFLAGVEQFF.

The chain employs TRBV19 and TRBJ1-5; tentative D call: TRBD1 (6 bases). Trimming pared 5 bases from V and 5 bases from J, leaving 10 bases between. Germline values: CDR1 LNHDA, CDR2 SQIVND (reference sequence). The CDR3 covers 13 residues. The CDR3 loop is CASSRTVDQPQHF. The CDR3 DNA reads TGTGCCAGTAGTCGGACAGTTGATCAGCCCCAGCATTTT. Combining the CDR3 with reference TRBV19 and TRBJ1-5 gives the whole variable domain DGGITQSPKYLFRKEGQNVTLSCEQNLNHDAMYWYRQDPGQGLRLIYYSQIVNDFQKGDIAEGYSVSREKKESFPLTVTSAQKNPTAFYLCASSRTVDQPQHFGDGTRLSIL.

This clone was observed a few times. This chain joins TRBV19 and TRBJ1-2; D is ambiguous. Germline V gene lookup returns CDR1 LNHDA and CDR2 SQIVND (reference sequence). The CDR3 runs 12 residues. V lost 2 bases and J lost 7, with 8 bases in between. DNA of the CDR3: TGTGCCAGTAGTATAAGAGGGTCTGGCTACACCTTC. Its protein is CASSIRGSGYTF.

This chain joins TRBV6-5 and TRBJ1-2; possibly TRBD1 for D (6 bases). This CDR3 spans 14 amino acids. Between the trimmed V and J ends, which lost 0 bases and 5 bases, there was a span of 10 bases. The germline gives CDR1 MNHEY, CDR2 SVGAGI. The CDR3 DNA reads as TGTGCCAGCAGTTACTCAGGGACAACTTATGGCTACACCTTC. Amino acids: CASSYSGTTYGYTF.

The chain uses TRBV7-8 and TRBJ2-2, with TRBD2 matching over 10 bases. The germline CDR1 and CDR2 sequences are SGHVS and FQNEAQ. Losses at the gene ends were 4 bases for V and 5 bases for J; bases not matched to a gene: 4. This CDR3 spans 15 amino acids. DNA of the CDR3: TGTGCCAGCAGCTGGACTAGCGGAGGGACCGGGGAGCTGTTTTTT. This sequence encodes CASSWTSGGTGELFF. Filled out from reference TRBV7-8 and TRBJ2-2, the complete variable domain reads GAGVSQSPRYKVAKRGQDVALRCDPISGHVSLFWYQQALGQGPEFLTYFQNEAQLDKSGLPSDRFFAERPEGSVSTLKIQRTQQEDSAVYLCASSWTSGGTGELFFGEGSRLTVL.

The chain recombines TRBV6-5 with TRBJ1-1; D remains ambiguous. Looked up from germline, CDR1 is MNHEY and CDR2 is SVGAGI. The CDR3 spans 14 residues. Trimming left V 2 bases short and J 5 bases short, with 12 bases between. CDR3 DNA: TGTGCCAGCAGTTACGTGAGGGCGGGGACTGAAGCTTTCTTT. It specifies CASSYVRAGTEAFF.

This clone was observed a handful of times. V and J are TRBV27 and TRBJ2-5, with D tentatively TRBD2 (5 bases). V lost 2 bases and J lost 5, with 12 bases in between. Germline V lookup: CDR1 MNHEY, CDR2 SMNVEV (reference sequence). The CDR3 has 14 amino acids. The CDR3 spells CASSLRGIGETQYF. In nucleotides, the CDR3 is TGTGCCAGCAGTTTAAGAGGGATAGGGGAGACCCAGTACTTC.

This clone has just a few counts. The chain recombines TRBV6-5 with TRBJ2-7; 9 nucleotides agree with TRBD2. The CDR3 runs to 16 residues. In germline, CDR1 is MNHEY, CDR2 SVGAGI. V trimming: 2 bases; J trimming: 3 bases; junction bases outside the gene matches: 8. CDR3: CASSYSGGRVVYEQYF. DNA of the CDR3: TGTGCCAGCAGTTACAGCGGCGGGAGGGTTGTCTACGAGCAGTACTTC.